This TCR beta chain was retrieved from a study of cytomegalovirus exposure and HLA in healthy donors. V gave up 2 bases and J gave up 8 bases, with 14 bases separating them. The CDR3 runs to 14 residues. Germline V gene lookup returns CDR1 SGHRS and CDR2 YFSETQ. Notes on this clone: Its antigen is currently unknown.

The PCR made use of 60 Vbeta and 13 Jbeta primers. How the authors handled the data: Approximately 72 million unique TCR beta chains, about 11 million of them shared, were counted by a later analysis. Sequencing was performed with immunoSEQ multiplex PCR; in TCRdb, only in-frame clones are kept and a portion is missing. The V and J calls and clone size are taken from that table; D and trimming were inferred from the DNA. The profile shows 150,000 to 200,000 clones, 82% of them singletons. Study findings and constraints: Later genetic work tied a missense DCLRE1C variant to beta-chain V and J trimming. Both high specificity and high sensitivity reportedly marked the classifier's diagnosis of cytomegalovirus status. CMV serostatus was the only recorded immune exposure for donors.

This sequence originates from a girl aged 10-17 years in good health and CMV-seropositive. Sequenced: PBMCs. The V call is TRBV5-1, the J call TRBJ1-3, with a tentative D call TRBD1 (6 bases). CDR3 protein: CASSFGQGRDTIYF. The CDR3 DNA is TGCGCCAGCAGCTTTGGGCAGGGGAGGGACACCATATATTTT.